These 12 T cell receptor beta chains originate from one sample sequenced in a study of cytomegalovirus exposure and HLA in healthy donors. Use of 60 Vbeta and 13 Jbeta primers characterized the PCR. Method: immunoSEQ multiplex PCR; TCRdb's copy keeps in-frame clones and lacks some. Among fewer than 110,000 clones listed, about 74% were seen once. Sequencing was carried out using PBMCs. Source of these receptors: a woman aged 40 to 50 in good health and CMV-seropositive.

This clone occurred a few times. The J gene is TRBJ2-3, the V gene TRBV10-1; D possibly corresponds to TRBD2 (6 bases). This CDR3 is built from 12 residues. The V gene lost 0 bases and the J gene lost 13 bases, with 11 bases spanning the gap. CDR1 and CDR2 from the germline V gene are WNHNN and SYGVQD (reference sequence). CDR3 in amino acids: CASSESNRLEYF. The CDR3 nucleotides are TGCGCCAGCAGTGAGTCGAATCGACTAGAGTATTTT.

The chain couples TRBV5-1 to TRBJ1-1, with D uncertain. CDR1 is SGHRS and CDR2 is YFSETQ in the germline V gene. This CDR3 comprises 14 residues. The V end lost 5 bases, the J end lost 4 bases, and 15 bases lay between the germline ends. This chain's CDR3 is CASRYNWEPTEAFF. The CDR3 DNA follows: TGCGCCAGCAGGTACAATTGGGAGCCCACTGAAGCTTTCTTT.

The gene calls are TRBV4-2 and TRBJ2-7; 9 nucleotides agree with TRBD2. Germline-derived CDR1 and CDR2 are LGHNA and YNFKEQ. V dropped 0 bases and J dropped 6; count of bases not matched to a gene: 15. The CDR3 length is 18 residues. CDR3: CASSQDHPRRGGAFEQYF. CDR3 bases: TGTGCCAGCAGCCAAGACCACCCTCGGCGCGGGGGGGCTTTCGAGCAGTACTTC.

The CDR3 bases are TGTGCCAGCAGCTTTCAGACAGGGGACTATGGCTACACCTTC. The encoded protein is CASSFQTGDYGYTF. The rearrangement links TRBV7-2 to TRBJ1-2; TRBD1 aligns across 8 bases. The germline CDR1 and CDR2 sequences are SGHTA and FQGNSA. V lost 3 bases and J lost 3; bases outside the gene matches: 3. The CDR3 extends over 14 amino acids.

This chain joins TRBV29-1 and TRBJ2-7, with D perhaps matching TRBD1 (6 bases). Germline CDR1 and CDR2: SQVTM and ANQGSEA. Trimming took 3 bases from V and 2 from J, leaving 11 bases between them. The CDR3 is 13 amino acids. The CDR3 protein is CSVDRDNTYEQYF. The CDR3 DNA sequence: TGCAGCGTTGACAGGGACAATACCTACGAGCAGTACTTC.

The gene calls are TRBV19 and TRBJ1-1; D is unclear. V lost 6 bases and J lost 4, with 9 bases in between. The CDR3 covers 12 residues. Germline CDR1 and CDR2: LNHDA and SQIVND (reference sequence). CDR3 region: CASRLEATEAFF. DNA of the CDR3: TGTGCCAGTAGATTGGAGGCCACTGAAGCTTTCTTT.

The gene calls are TRBV5-1 and TRBJ1-1; D gene unclear. Deletions cut 3 bases from V and 4 bases from J, with 13 bases between. CDR1 is SGHRS, CDR2 YFSETQ, per germline. This CDR3 spans 14 amino acids. As DNA, the CDR3 is TGCGCCAGCAGCTCGCATGACTTGAGCACTGAAGCTTTCTTT. Translating gives CASSSHDLSTEAFF.

The chain uses TRBV27 and TRBJ1-6; D possibly corresponds to TRBD1 (6 bases). Looked up from germline, CDR1 is MNHEY and CDR2 is SMNVEV (reference sequence). V lost 6 bases, J lost 5 bases, and 14 bases lay in between. The CDR3 runs to 15 residues. The CDR3 protein is CASRRRTVDNSPLHF. The CDR3 DNA is TGTGCCAGCAGGAGAAGGACAGTAGATAATTCACCCCTCCACTTT.

For this clone: Relative to the germline gene, one junction end is altered; a read error may explain this. The genes are TRBV29-1 and TRBJ2-5; D not resolved. The CDR3 runs to 13 residues. Germline assignment: CDR1 SQVTM and CDR2 ANQGSEA. The CDR3 loop reads CGVERQTGETQYF. The CDR3 DNA is TGCGGCGTTGAGCGACAAACTGGGGAGACCCAGTACTTC.

CDR3 coding DNA: TGTGCCAGTAGTATCCTTCACAGGGGACCGAACACTGAAGCTTTCTTT. Translating gives CASSILHRGPNTEAFF. The chain combines TRBV19 with TRBJ1-1, with TRBD1 matching over 7 bases. V dropped 3 bases and J dropped 1; count of bases not matched to a gene: 8. The CDR3 extends over 16 amino acids. Germline CDR1 is LNHDA and CDR2 is SQIVND (reference sequence).

The rearrangement joins TRBV28 to TRBJ1-2; D remains ambiguous. This CDR3 is built from 12 residues. From germline, CDR1 is MDHEN and CDR2 SYDVKM. V was pared by 6 bases and J by 6 bases, with 11 bases between. This CDR3 reads CASREGMDGYTF. In nucleotides, the CDR3 is TGTGCCAGCAGGGAGGGAATGGATGGCTACACCTTC.

This chain connects TRBV7-9 to TRBJ2-2; 7 positions match TRBD2. V was clipped by 11 bases and J by 6 bases; unmatched bases: 9. The CDR3 length is 13 residues. Germline-derived CDR1 and CDR2 are SEHNR and FQNEAQ (reference sequence). CDR3 nucleotide sequence: TGTGCCCCCAGGGAGGGATCCTCCGGGGAGCTGTTTTTT. This codes for CAPREGSSGELFF.